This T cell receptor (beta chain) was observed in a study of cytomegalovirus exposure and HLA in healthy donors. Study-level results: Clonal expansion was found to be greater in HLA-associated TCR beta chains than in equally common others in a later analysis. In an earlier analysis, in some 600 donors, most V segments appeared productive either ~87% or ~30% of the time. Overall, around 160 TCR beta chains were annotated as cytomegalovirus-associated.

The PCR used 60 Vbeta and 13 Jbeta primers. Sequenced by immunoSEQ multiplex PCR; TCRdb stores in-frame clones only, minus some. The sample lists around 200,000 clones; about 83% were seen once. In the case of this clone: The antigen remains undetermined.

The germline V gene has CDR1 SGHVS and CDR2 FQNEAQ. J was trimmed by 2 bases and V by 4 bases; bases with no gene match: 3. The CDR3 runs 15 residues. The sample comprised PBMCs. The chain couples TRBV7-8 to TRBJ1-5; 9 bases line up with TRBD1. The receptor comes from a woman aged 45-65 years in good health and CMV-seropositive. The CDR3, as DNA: TGTGCCAGCAGCTCGGGACAGGGCCGCAATCAGCCCCAGCATTTT. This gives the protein CASSSGQGRNQPQHF.